The present T cell receptor (beta chain) was sequenced within a study of Graves' ophthalmopathy and Graves' hyperthyroidism. RNA transcripts were the source from which TCR beta CDR3 regions were amplified. An opening RT-PCR round employed HTBI primers and preceded a second-round multiplex PCR. From the multiplex PCR reads, TCRdb called clonotypes with MiXCR, one entry per CDR3 protein. The sample carries about 660,000 distinct CDR3 sequences, about 41% recorded once. Study conclusions and caveats: Researchers report that a 13-signature model separated ophthalmopathy from stable hyperthyroidism, posting about 91% sensitivity and roughly 81% specificity.

This clonotype was counted many times. The antigen is not known. Germline CDR1 SQVTM, CDR2 ANQGSEA. This CDR3 is built from 12 residues. The chain has TRBV29-1 and TRBJ2-7; tentatively, D is TRBD2 (7 bases). The J call is in doubt because the DNA end fits TRBJ2-1 better. The specimen sequenced was peripheral blood. The receptor was isolated from an adult man with Graves' ophthalmopathy. In DNA form, the CDR3 reads TGCAGCGCCACTTCCGGGGGGCATGAGCAGTTCTTC. Its protein product is CSATSGGHEQFF.